This T cell receptor (beta chain) was sequenced during a study of identifying expanded T cells in peripheral blood. Assay: immunoSEQ multiplex PCR; the TCRdb copy retains only in-frame clones and omits some. This sample carries roughly 100,000 clones, about 89% of them seen once, and the ten largest clones take about 15%. This CDR3 region has 15 residues. V was clipped by 7 bases and J by 4 bases, with 19 bases between them. Germline assignment: CDR1 SNHLY and CDR2 FYNNEI. The rearrangement uses TRBV2 and TRBJ1-1; D is possibly TRBD1 (6 bases). Sequenced input: blood. The receptor was isolated from a person between 18 and 75 years old in good health. The chain's CDR3 is CASTAHGGITTEAFF. The DNA of the CDR3 is TGTGCCAGCACCGCTCACGGGGGCATTACCACTGAAGCTTTCTTT.